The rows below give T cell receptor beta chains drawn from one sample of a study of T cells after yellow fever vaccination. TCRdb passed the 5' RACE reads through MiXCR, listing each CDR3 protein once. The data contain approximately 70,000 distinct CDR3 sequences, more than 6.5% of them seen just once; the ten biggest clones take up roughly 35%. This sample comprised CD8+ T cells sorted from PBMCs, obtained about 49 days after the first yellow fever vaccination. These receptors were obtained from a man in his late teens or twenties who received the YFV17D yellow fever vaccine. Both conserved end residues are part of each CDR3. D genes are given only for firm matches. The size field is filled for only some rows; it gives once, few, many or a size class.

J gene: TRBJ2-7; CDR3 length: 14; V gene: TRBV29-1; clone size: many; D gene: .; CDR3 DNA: TGCAGCGTTGAAATGGGGGAAATGGACTACGAGCAGTACTTC; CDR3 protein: CSVEMGEMDYEQYF
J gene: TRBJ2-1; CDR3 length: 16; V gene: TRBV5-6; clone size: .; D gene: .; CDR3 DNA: TGTGCCAGCAGCTTCACGACCGGGGCTAGTTACAATGAGCAGTTCTTC; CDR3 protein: CASSFTTGASYNEQFF
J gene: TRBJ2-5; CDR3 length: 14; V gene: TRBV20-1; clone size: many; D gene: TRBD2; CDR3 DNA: TGCAGTGTAGACACCCCGGGACTAGTGGAGACCCAGTACTTC; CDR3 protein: CSVDTPGLVETQYF
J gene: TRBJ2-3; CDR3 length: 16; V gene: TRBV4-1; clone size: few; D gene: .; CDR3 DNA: TGCGCCAGCAGCCAAGAGTCCGGGTCCCGCACAGATACGCAGTATTTT; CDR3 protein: CASSQESGSRTDTQYF
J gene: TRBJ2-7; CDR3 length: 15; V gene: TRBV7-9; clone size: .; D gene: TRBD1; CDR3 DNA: TGTGCCAGCAGCTTGTCCTTGGACAGGGACTACGAGCAGTACTTC; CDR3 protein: CASSLSLDRDYEQYF
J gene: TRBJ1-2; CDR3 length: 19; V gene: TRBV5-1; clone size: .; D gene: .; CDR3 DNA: TGCGCCAGCAGCTTGACGGGAGCCGGAATTGTTACCCCAAACTATGGCTACACCTTC; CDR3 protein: CASSLTGAGIVTPNYGYTF
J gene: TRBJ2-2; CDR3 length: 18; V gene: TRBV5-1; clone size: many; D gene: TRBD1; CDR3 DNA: TGCGCCAGCAGCCCTGGATGGAGGGGGACAGGCCCCACCGGGGAGCTGTTTTTT; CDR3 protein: CASSPGWRGTGPTGELFF
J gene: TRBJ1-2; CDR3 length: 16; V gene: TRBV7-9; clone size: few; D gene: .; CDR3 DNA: TGTGCCAGCAGCCCCCCTCGGGACGAAGCTAACTATGGCTACACCTTC; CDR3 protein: CASSPPRDEANYGYTF
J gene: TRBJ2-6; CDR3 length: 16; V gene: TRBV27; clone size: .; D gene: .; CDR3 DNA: TGTGCCAGCAGTGACTACAGGGTCTCTGGGGCCAACGTCCTGACTTTC; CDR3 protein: CASSDYRVSGANVLTF
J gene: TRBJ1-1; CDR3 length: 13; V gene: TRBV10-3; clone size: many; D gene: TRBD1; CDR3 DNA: TGTGCCATCAGGGACAGGGGGTACGCTGAAGCTTTCTTT; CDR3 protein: CAIRDRGYAEAFF
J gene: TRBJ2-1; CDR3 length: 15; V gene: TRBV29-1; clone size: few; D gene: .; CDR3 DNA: TGCAGCGGTATAAACAGGATCTTCTCCTACAATGAGCAGTTCTTC; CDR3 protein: CSGINRIFSYNEQFF
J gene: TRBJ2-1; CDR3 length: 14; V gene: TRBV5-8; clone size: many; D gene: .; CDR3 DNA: TGTGCCAGCAGCTTGGAACCACTGCCTCAAGAGCAGTTCTTC; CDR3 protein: CASSLEPLPQEQFF
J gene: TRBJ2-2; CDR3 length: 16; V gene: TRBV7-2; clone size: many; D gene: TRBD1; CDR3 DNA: TGTGCCAGCAGCTCCCTCGGACAGGGGTACACCGGGGAGCTGTTTTTT; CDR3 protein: CASSSLGQGYTGELFF
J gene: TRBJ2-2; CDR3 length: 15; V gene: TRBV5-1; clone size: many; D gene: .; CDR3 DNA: TGCGCCAGCAGCTTGGAGGGGGAGGACACCGGGGAGCTGTTTTTT; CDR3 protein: CASSLEGEDTGELFF
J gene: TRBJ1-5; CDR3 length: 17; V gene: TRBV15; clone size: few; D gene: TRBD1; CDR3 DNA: TGTGCCACCAGCAGACCCAGGACAGGGGATAGCAATCAGCCCCAGCATTTT; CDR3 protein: CATSRPRTGDSNQPQHF
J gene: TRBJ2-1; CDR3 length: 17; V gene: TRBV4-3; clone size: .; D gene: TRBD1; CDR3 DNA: TGCGCCAGCAGCCCCTCCAGGGGGACAGGGGCAGAAAATGAGCAGTTCTTC; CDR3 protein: CASSPSRGTGAENEQFF
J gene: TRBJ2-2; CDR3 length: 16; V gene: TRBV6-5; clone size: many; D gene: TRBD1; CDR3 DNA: TGTGCCAGCAGTTACCCCGACAGGGCTGTCGCCGGGGAGCTGTTTTTT; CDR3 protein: CASSYPDRAVAGELFF
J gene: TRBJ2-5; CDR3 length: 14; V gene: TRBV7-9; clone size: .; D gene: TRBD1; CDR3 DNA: TGTGCCAGCAGCCCCGGGACAGGGGAGGAGACCCAGTACTTC; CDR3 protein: CASSPGTGEETQYF